This T cell receptor beta chain originates from a study of blood T cell repertoires in COVID-19. Study-wide background: The samples span acute and convalescent COVID-19 from the United States, Italy and Spain. The analysed material was cDNA or gDNA that came from T cells, B-cell-depleted T cells, or PBMCs.

Per germline, CDR1 MNHEY and CDR2 SVGAGI. V shed 9 bases, J shed 5 bases, and the junction held 12 bases outside the gene matches. The length of the CDR3 is 14 residues. Authors' methods: Scientists estimated how many nucleated cells there were by amplifying reference gene primers. Clones were read by immunoSEQ multiplex PCR, and TCRdb kept only the in-frame ones, dropping some. V, J and clone size were drawn from that table, and D and trimming were deduced from the DNA. The repertoire holds about 480,000 clones, with 80% to 90% as singletons. Those enrolled, adults aged roughly 18 to 95 years, came from roughly 22 US areas.

The sequencing sample was made of PBMCs or T cells enriched from blood (not recorded which). This TCR derives from a woman aged 60-70 years who had recovered from COVID-19. V is TRBV6-5 and J is TRBJ1-2; TRBD1 matches 7 bases. This chain's CDR3 is CASGTVPSIYGYTF. For the CDR3, the DNA is TGTGCCAGTGGGACAGTCCCTTCCATATATGGCTACACCTTC.